These 15 T cell receptor beta chains came from one sample sequenced in a study of OX40 agonist ivuxolimab in advanced cancers. Profiled with immunoSEQ multiplex PCR; TCRdb holds only in-frame clones, not every one. This sample has some 19,000 clones; roughly 71% occur once, and the top ten carry approximately 18%. The sample was CD4+ or CD8+ T cells sorted from blood, taken in a trial of the OX40 agonist ivuxolimab. The receptors originated from an adult with an advanced solid tumor such as melanoma, head and neck, liver or kidney cancer.

The CDR3 here is CASSPGTGGYEQYF. CDR3 nucleotide sequence: TGTGCCAGCTCCCCCGGGACAGGGGGATACGAGCAGTACTTC. This chain uses TRBV18 with TRBJ2-7, with 11 positions matching TRBD1. Germline V gene sequence: CDR1 KGHSH, CDR2 LQKENI. J lost 4 bases, V lost 6 bases, and 5 bases had no gene match. This CDR3 comprises 14 residues.

This clone appeared a few times. The rearrangement uses TRBV6-5 and TRBJ2-7; D is possibly TRBD2 (6 bases). Germline lookup yields CDR1 MNHEY and CDR2 SVGAGI. V gave up 6 bases and J gave up 5 bases, with 17 bases separating them. The CDR3 sequence is 14 residues long. The CDR3: CASRREVEPDEQYF. The CDR3 nucleotides are TGTGCCAGCAGGAGGGAGGTGGAGCCGGACGAGCAGTACTTC.

The genes are TRBV30 and TRBJ2-2; D gene uncertain. Trimming shortened V by 0 bases and J by 6 bases, and 8 bases separated the two germline ends. CDR1 and CDR2 (germline): GTSNPN, SVGIG (reference sequence). The CDR3 covers 13 residues. This CDR3 reads CAWSVGFAGELFF. DNA for the CDR3: TGTGCCTGGAGTGTTGGGTTCGCCGGGGAGCTGTTTTTT.

This clone rates as large (0.1 to 1%). The chain links TRBV4-3 to TRBJ1-6; D gene uncertain. In germline, CDR1 is LGHNA, CDR2 YSLEER. CDR3 length equals 15 residues. Trimming took 0 bases from V and 10 from J, leaving 13 bases between them. CDR3 amino acids: CASSQDSSVGSPLHF. The DNA of the CDR3 is TGCGCCAGCAGCCAAGATAGCAGTGTGGGCTCACCCCTCCACTTT.

The CDR3 coding sequence is TGTGCCAGCAGTCCCGACGGGGAGACCCAGTACTTC. Translated: CASSPDGETQYF. V usage is TRBV28 and J usage is TRBJ2-5; D gene uncertain. The CDR3 has 12 amino acids. V was shortened by 5 bases and J by 5 bases, with 9 bases between the two germline ends. Germline assignment: CDR1 MDHEN and CDR2 SYDVKM.

In this sample, this clone turned up a few times. This chain links TRBV14 with TRBJ2-5; D is undetermined. The V gene lost 4 bases and the J gene lost 5 bases, with 17 bases spanning the gap. Germline CDR1 SGHDN, CDR2 FVKESK. This CDR3 comprises 15 residues. The CDR3 DNA reads as TGTGCCAGCAGCCCGGCTAGATTCCGGCAGGAGACCCAGTACTTC. Protein sequence: CASSPARFRQETQYF.

The chain recombines TRBV6-1 with TRBJ2-7; tentatively, D is TRBD2 (6 bases). The V gene lost 5 bases and the J gene lost 3 bases, with 14 bases spanning the gap. From germline, CDR1 is MNHNS and CDR2 SASEGT. The CDR3 is made up of 14 amino acids. This CDR3 reads CASSLQGGLYEQYF. CDR3 coding DNA: TGTGCCAGCAGTCTCCAGGGAGGCCTCTACGAGCAGTACTTC.

The J gene is TRBJ2-7, the V gene TRBV2; 10 bases agree with TRBD1. The CDR3 consists of 15 residues. The ends lost 1 base at V and 4 bases at J; junction bases unmatched: 4. Germline-derived CDR1 and CDR2 are SNHLY and FYNNEI. The DNA for the CDR3 is TGTGCCAGCAGTGAAGAGACAGGGGGCCAGTACGAGCAGTACTTC. This codes for CASSEETGGQYEQYF.

This clone has a handful of counts. The rearrangement joins TRBV27 to TRBJ1-2; perhaps TRBD1 as D (5 bases). CDR3 length: 12 amino acids. Per the germline V gene, CDR1 is MNHEY and CDR2 is SMNVEV (reference sequence). V was cut by 6 bases and J by 8 bases, with 13 bases left in between. For the CDR3, the DNA is TGTGCCAGCAGGCATGGGGCCTGGGGCTACACCTTC. Amino acid sequence: CASRHGAWGYTF.

This clone came up once. This chain's CDR3 is CASSYYKQGGTEAFF. The DNA for the CDR3 is TGTGCCAGCAGTTACTACAAACAGGGGGGCACTGAAGCTTTCTTT. The rearrangement joins TRBV6-5 to TRBJ1-1; TRBD1 matches at 8 bases. The CDR3 is 15 amino acids. Germline V lookup: CDR1 MNHEY, CDR2 SVGAGI. J lost 4 bases, V lost 1 base, and 5 bases had no gene match.

J is TRBJ1-1 and V is TRBV6-6; D not resolved. Germline V gene data show CDR1 as MNHNY and CDR2 as SVGAGI (reference sequence). V was pared by 4 bases and J by 4 bases, with 10 bases between. This CDR3 is built from 13 residues. The CDR3: CASSSTVSTEAFF. The CDR3, as DNA: TGTGCCAGCAGTTCCACCGTGAGCACTGAAGCTTTCTTT.

The V gene is TRBV6-4, the J gene TRBJ2-3; 9 bases match TRBD2. Germline loops: CDR1 MRHNA, CDR2 SNTAGT. Trimming cost V 5 bases and J 0 bases; bases outside gene matches: 12. The CDR3 runs to 18 residues. The CDR3 protein is CASSYYRASGASTDTQYF. The DNA of the CDR3 is TGTGCCAGCAGTTACTACCGGGCTAGCGGGGCGAGCACAGATACGCAGTATTTT.

J is TRBJ2-1 and V is TRBV4-1, with 8 bases that match TRBD1. Germline V lookup: CDR1 MGHRA, CDR2 YSYEKL. Trimming took 1 base from V and 8 from J; bases not matched to a gene: 10. The CDR3 is 16 amino acids. CDR3 loop: CASSQVSGTGGDEQFF. The CDR3 region has the DNA TGCGCCAGCAGCCAAGTATCTGGGACAGGTGGGGATGAGCAGTTCTTC.

The rearrangement uses TRBV28 and TRBJ2-2; TRBD2 might be the D (5 bases). V lost 7 bases and J lost 6, with 9 bases in between. CDR1 and CDR2 from the germline V gene are MDHEN and SYDVKM. This CDR3 has 12 residues. CDR3 bases: TGTGCCAGCAACCTGGACTCCGGGGAGCTGTTTTTT. Its translation is CASNLDSGELFF.

The gene calls are TRBV30 and TRBJ1-5, with 7 bases aligning to TRBD1. The CDR3 runs 14 residues. Trimming removed 1 base from V and 1 base from J; junction bases left unmatched: 1. Germline assignment: CDR1 GTSNPN and CDR2 SVGIG (reference sequence). The CDR3 coding sequence is TGTGCCTGGAGTGGGGGACAGAGCAATCAGCCCCAGCATTTT. This gives the protein CAWSGGQSNQPQHF.